This TCR delta chain was captured in a study of gamma-delta T cells after stem cell transplantation. Germline loops: CDR1 GEAIGNYY, CDR2 EKD. CDR3 length: 19 amino acids. This clone is deemed medium-sized. This sequence is one base from a far larger clone and is likely a read error. Other DNA sequences in this sample translate to the same CDR3. TCRdb fed the RT-PCR reads into CATT to redo clone calling. Here the sample spans roughly 830 delta-chain clones, over 1.1% being singletons. V is TRDV2 and J is TRDJ1; 9 bases are a match to TRDD3. This receptor was taken from a human donor. It is not recorded whose cells these are; they may come from a transplant donor. Input material: gamma-delta T cells. CDR3 in amino acids: CACDTVSLGDREDTDKLIF. As DNA, the CDR3 is TGTGCCTGTGACACCGTTAGCCTGGGGGATCGGGAGGACACCGATAAGCTCATCTTT.